The following is a T cell receptor beta chain sequence with its context. Its antigen is not identified. The sample comes from a study of cytomegalovirus exposure and HLA in healthy donors. With 60 Vbeta and 13 Jbeta primers, the PCR was carried out. Repertoires were generated with immunoSEQ multiplex PCR, while TCRdb's copy carries only in-frame clones and drops some. The repertoire has 150,000 to 200,000 clones, roughly four fifths of them found once; the top ten carry about 1.7%. Study observations and caveats: The authors confirmed in vitro that three CMV-associated chains were specific for CMV antigens.

Sequenced: PBMCs. The clonotype comes from a man younger than 30 in good health and CMV-seronegative.

CDR3 sequence (DNA): TGTGCCAGCAGCTTGAGGGACACCTACAATGAGCAGTTCTTC. Amino acid sequence: CASSLRDTYNEQFF. This chain uses TRBV5-8 with TRBJ2-1; a weak D match, TRBD1 (6 bases). The CDR3 runs to 14 residues. In germline, CDR1 is SGHTS, CDR2 YDEGEE. V lost 1 base to trimming and J lost 2 bases, with 7 bases between them.